The clone carrying this T cell receptor (beta chain) was counted at least ten times. Its specificity is not known. The trim removed 0 bases at V and 7 bases at J, leaving 2 bases unmatched. The CDR3 contains 15 residues. Germline V gene lookup returns CDR1 KGHSH and CDR2 LQKENI. This specimen comes from a study of T cells in Graves' hyperthyroidism and ophthalmopathy. General observations from the study: A model built on 13 V-J features separated ophthalmopathy from stable hyperthyroidism. Model-based prediction identified ophthalmopathy a median roughly 5.9 months prior to its onset.

The source material, RNA transcripts, was used to amplify TCR beta CDR3 regions. TCR CDR3 underwent first-round RT-PCR with the HTBI primer set. TCRdb reprocessed the multiplex PCR reads with MiXCR, giving one entry per CDR3 protein. The sample lists hundreds of thousands of distinct CDR3 sequences, around 16% occurring once. This receptor was obtained from a woman aged 35 to 49 with Graves' ophthalmopathy. V usage is TRBV18 and J usage is TRBJ1-5, with 11 bases matching TRBD1. The sample taken for sequencing was blood. CDR3 nucleotides: TGTGCCAGCTCACCACCGGGACAGGGGGGGCAGCCCCAGCATTTT. This codes for CASSPPGQGGQPQHF.